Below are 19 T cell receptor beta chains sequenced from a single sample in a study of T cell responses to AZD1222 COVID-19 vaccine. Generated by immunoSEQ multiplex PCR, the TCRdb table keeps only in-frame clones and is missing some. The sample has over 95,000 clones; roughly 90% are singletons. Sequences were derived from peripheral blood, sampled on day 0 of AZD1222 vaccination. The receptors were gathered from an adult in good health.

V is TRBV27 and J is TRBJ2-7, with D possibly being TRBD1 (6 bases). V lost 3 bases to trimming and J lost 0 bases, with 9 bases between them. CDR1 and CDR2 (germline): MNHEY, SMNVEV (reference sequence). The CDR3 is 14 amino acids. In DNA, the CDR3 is TGTGCCAGCAGTTTGACGGACAGCTCCTACGAGCAGTACTTC. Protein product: CASSLTDSSYEQYF.

The CDR3 DNA reads TGTGCCAGCAGTCTAGGACAGGGAAGGACCGGGGAGCTGTTTTTT. It translates to CASSLGQGRTGELFF. The chain combines TRBV6-6 with TRBJ2-2, with 8 bases lining up with TRBD1. The CDR3 length is 15 residues. CDR1 is MNHNY, CDR2 SVGAGI, per germline (reference sequence). The trim removed 5 bases at V and 5 bases at J, leaving 7 bases unmatched.

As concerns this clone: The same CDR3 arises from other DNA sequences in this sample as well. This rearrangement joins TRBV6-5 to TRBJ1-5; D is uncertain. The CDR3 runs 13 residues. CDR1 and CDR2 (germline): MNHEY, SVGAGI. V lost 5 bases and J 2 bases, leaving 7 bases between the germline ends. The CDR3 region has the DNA TGTGCCAGCAGTCCCCTGGGCAATCAGCCCCAGCATTTT. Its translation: CASSPLGNQPQHF.

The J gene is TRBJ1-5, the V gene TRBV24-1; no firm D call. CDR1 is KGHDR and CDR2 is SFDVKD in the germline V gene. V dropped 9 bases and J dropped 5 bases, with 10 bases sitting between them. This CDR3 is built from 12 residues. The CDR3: CATGVRDQPQHF. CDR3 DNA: TGTGCCACCGGGGTACGAGATCAGCCCCAGCATTTT.

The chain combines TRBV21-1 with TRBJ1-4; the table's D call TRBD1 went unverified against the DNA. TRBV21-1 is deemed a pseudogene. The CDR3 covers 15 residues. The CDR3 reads CASSKGQGGDEKLFF. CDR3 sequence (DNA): TGTGCCAGCAGCAAAGGACAGGGGGGAGATGAAAAACTGTTTTTT.

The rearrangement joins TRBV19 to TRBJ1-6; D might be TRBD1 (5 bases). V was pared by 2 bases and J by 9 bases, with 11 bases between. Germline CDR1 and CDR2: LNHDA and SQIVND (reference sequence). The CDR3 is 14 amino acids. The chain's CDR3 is CASSIRQGGSPLHF. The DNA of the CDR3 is TGTGCCAGTAGTATAAGGCAGGGAGGTTCACCCCTCCACTTT.

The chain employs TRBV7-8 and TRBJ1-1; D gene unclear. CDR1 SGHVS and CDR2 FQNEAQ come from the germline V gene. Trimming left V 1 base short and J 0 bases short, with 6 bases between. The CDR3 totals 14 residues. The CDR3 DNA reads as TGTGCCAGCAGCTTAGACAGCATGAACACTGAAGCTTTCTTT. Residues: CASSLDSMNTEAFF.

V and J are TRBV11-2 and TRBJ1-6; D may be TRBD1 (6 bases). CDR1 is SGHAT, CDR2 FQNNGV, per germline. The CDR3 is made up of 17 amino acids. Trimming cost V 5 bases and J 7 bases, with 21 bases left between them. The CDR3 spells CASSPTRSGVLNSPLHF. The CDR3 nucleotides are TGTGCCAGCAGCCCAACCCGGTCAGGGGTCCTAAATTCACCCCTCCACTTT.

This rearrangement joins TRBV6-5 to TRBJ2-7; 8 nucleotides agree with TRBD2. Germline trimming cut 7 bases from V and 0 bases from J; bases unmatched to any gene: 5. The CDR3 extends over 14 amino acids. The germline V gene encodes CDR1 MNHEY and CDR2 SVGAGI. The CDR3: CASTGGTSSYEQYF. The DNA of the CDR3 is TGTGCCAGCACTGGGGGGACTAGCTCCTACGAGCAGTACTTC.

The DNA of the CDR3 is TGTGCCAGCAGCGCCGCGGGACTAGCGAACAGTCCCTACGAGCAGTACTTC. It yields the protein CASSAAGLANSPYEQYF. This chain uses TRBV7-6 with TRBJ2-7, with TRBD2 matching over 10 bases. The CDR3 runs to 17 residues. CDR1 is SGHVS, CDR2 FNYEAQ, per germline. Losses at the gene ends were 5 bases for V and 2 bases for J; bases not matched to a gene: 12.

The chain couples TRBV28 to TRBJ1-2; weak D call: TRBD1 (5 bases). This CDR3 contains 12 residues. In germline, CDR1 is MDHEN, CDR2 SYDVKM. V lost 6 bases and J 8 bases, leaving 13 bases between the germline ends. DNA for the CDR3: TGTGCCAGCAGGAGAACAGGTCACGGCTACACCTTC. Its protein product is CASRRTGHGYTF.

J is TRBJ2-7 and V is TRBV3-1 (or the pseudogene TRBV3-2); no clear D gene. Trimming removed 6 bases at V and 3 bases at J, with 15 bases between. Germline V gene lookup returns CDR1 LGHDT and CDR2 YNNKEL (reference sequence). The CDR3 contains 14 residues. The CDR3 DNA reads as TGTGCCAGCAGTCCTAGGACGGATAACTACGAGCAGTACTTC. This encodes CASSPRTDNYEQYF.

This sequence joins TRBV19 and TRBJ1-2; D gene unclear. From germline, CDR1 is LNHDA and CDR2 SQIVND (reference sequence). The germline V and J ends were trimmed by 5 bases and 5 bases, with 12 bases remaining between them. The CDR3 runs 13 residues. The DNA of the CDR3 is TGTGCCAGTAGTCATCGGACCGATTATGGCTACACCTTC. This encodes CASSHRTDYGYTF.

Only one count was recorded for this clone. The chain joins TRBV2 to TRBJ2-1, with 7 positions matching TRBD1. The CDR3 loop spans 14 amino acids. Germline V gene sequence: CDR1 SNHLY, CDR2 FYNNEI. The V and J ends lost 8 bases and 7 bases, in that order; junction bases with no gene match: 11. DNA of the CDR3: TGTGCCAGCTCGTCGAGGGGGCAAGCTAATGAGCAGTTCTTC. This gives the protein CASSSRGQANEQFF.

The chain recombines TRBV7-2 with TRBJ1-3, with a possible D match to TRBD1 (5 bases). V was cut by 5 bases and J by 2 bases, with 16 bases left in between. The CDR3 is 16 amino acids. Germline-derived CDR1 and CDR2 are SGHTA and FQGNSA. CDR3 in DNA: TGTGCCAGCAGCGAGTTTGGGACTGTCACTGGAAACACCATATATTTT. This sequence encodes CASSEFGTVTGNTIYF.

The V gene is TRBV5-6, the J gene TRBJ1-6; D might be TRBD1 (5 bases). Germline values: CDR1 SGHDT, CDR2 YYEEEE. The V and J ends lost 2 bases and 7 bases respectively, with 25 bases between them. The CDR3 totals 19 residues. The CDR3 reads CASSLPPILRDRPNSPLHF. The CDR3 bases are TGTGCCAGCAGCTTACCCCCCATACTTCGGGACCGCCCCAATTCACCCCTCCACTTT.

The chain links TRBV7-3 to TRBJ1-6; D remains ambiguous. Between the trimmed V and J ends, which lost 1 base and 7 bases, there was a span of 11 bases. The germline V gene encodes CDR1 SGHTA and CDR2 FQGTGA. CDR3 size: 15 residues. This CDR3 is CASSLKGRGNSPLHF. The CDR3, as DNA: TGTGCCAGCAGCTTAAAAGGACGGGGAAATTCACCCCTCCACTTT.

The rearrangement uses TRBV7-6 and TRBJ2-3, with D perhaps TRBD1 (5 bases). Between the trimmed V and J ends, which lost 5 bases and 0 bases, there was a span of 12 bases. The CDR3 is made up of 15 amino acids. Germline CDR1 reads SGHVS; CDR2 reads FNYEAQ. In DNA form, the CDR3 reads TGTGCCAGCAGCGTGTGGGGCTCTAGCACAGATACGCAGTATTTT. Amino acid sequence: CASSVWGSSTDTQYF.

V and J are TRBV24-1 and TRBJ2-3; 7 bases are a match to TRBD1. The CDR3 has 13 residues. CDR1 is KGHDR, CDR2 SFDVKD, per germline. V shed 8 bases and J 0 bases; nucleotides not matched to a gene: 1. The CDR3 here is CATKDRSTDTQYF. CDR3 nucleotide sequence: TGTGCCACCAAGGACAGGAGCACAGATACGCAGTATTTT.